These 23 T cell receptor beta chains share one sample of origin, sequenced in a study of blood T cell repertoires in COVID-19. Here immunoSEQ multiplex PCR was the method, and the copy in TCRdb shows in-frame clones only, minus some. The table lists roughly 300,000 clones, about 85% of them singletons. The source material was peripheral blood. Receptors originate from a human donor in a cohort sampled during active COVID-19.

The chain carries TRBV11-2 and TRBJ2-1; D is undetermined. The germline CDR1 and CDR2 sequences are SGHAT and FQNNGV. The length of the CDR3 is 12 residues. Trimming took off 5 bases at V and 6 bases at J, with 8 bases between the two ends. The CDR3 spells CASSPLANEQFF. In nucleotides, the CDR3 is TGTGCCAGCAGCCCCCTGGCCAATGAGCAGTTCTTC.

The J gene is TRBJ2-2, the V gene TRBV5-4; D remains ambiguous. Germline V gene data show CDR1 as SGHNT and CDR2 as YYREEE (reference sequence). The CDR3 covers 15 residues. Trimming shortened V by 5 bases and J by 2 bases, and 13 bases separated the two germline ends. The CDR3 is CASSLELTNTGELFF. The DNA for the CDR3 is TGTGCCAGCAGTCTCGAGCTCACCAACACCGGGGAGCTGTTTTTT.

The rearrangement joins TRBV2 to TRBJ2-7, with unresolved D. Germline V gene data show CDR1 as SNHLY and CDR2 as FYNNEI. The CDR3 spans 11 residues. Trimming removed 4 bases at V and 6 bases at J, with 7 bases between. CDR3 sequence reads: CASSVRIEQYF. CDR3 DNA: TGTGCCAGCAGTGTGCGAATCGAGCAGTACTTC.

The chain's CDR3 is CASARVSGRAVWTGELFF. For the CDR3, the DNA is TGTGCCAGCGCCCGGGTTAGCGGGAGGGCCGTTTGGACCGGGGAGCTGTTTTTT. The chain recombines TRBV27 with TRBJ2-2, with 11 bases lining up with TRBD2. Germline V gives CDR1 MNHEY, CDR2 SMNVEV (reference sequence). Germline trimming cut 8 bases from V and 5 bases from J; bases unmatched to any gene: 16. The CDR3 is made up of 18 amino acids.

The chain is built from TRBV27 and TRBJ2-1; 13 bases map to TRBD2. The V and J ends lost 6 bases and 0 bases, in that order; junction bases with no gene match: 5. The CDR3 is 17 residues long. CDR1 and CDR2 from the germline V gene are MNHEY and SMNVEV (reference sequence). The CDR3 is CASRRTSGGSSYNEQFF. As DNA, the CDR3 is TGTGCCAGCAGGAGGACTAGCGGGGGCAGCTCCTACAATGAGCAGTTCTTC.

The CDR3 DNA follows: TGTGCCAGTGCCCCTAGCGGGAGGGCCTACGAGCAGTACTTC. Its translation is CASAPSGRAYEQYF. The chain is built from TRBV19 and TRBJ2-7, with 12 bases identical to TRBD2. The CDR3 sequence is 14 residues long. Germline CDR1 and CDR2: LNHDA and SQIVND (reference sequence). V lost 8 bases and J lost 2; bases outside the gene matches: 4.

This clone was observed a few times. The rearrangement uses TRBV7-9 and TRBJ1-3; unclear D gene. Germline-derived CDR1 and CDR2 are SEHNR and FQNEAQ (reference sequence). Trimming pared 8 bases from V and 0 bases from J, leaving 14 bases between. The CDR3 runs to 15 residues. DNA for the CDR3: TGTGCCAGCCAACCCGACTTGAACTCTGGAAACACCATATATTTT. The encoded protein is CASQPDLNSGNTIYF.

The chain couples TRBV6-5 to TRBJ1-4; the match to TRBD1 covers 7 bases. The CDR3 runs to 15 residues. CDR1 is MNHEY, CDR2 SVGAGI, per germline. The V gene end was trimmed by 3 bases and the J gene end by 4 bases; junction bases not matched to a gene: 5. CDR3 coding DNA: TGTGCCAGCAGTTATCAGGGGGGCGATAATGAAAAACTGTTTTTT. Its translation is CASSYQGGDNEKLFF.

The chain recombines TRBV9 with TRBJ2-1; 8 bases are a match to TRBD1. The germline V gene encodes CDR1 SGDLS and CDR2 YYNGEE. The CDR3 runs to 10 residues. Trimming took 10 bases from V and 15 from J; bases not matched to a gene: 9. CDR3 sequence: CARRWDRPFF. Written as DNA, the CDR3 is TGTGCCCGCCGCTGGGACAGGCCGTTCTTC.

The chain is built from TRBV3-1 (or the pseudogene TRBV3-2) and TRBJ2-5; 8 positions match TRBD1. Germline CDR1 LGHDT, CDR2 YNNKEL (reference sequence). Trimming at V came to 5 bases and at J to 3 bases, leaving 20 bases not matched to a gene. This CDR3 is 19 amino acids long. The CDR3 reads CASSTKWEEGQDPEETQYF. The DNA for the CDR3 is TGTGCCAGCAGCACAAAGTGGGAGGAGGGACAGGACCCCGAAGAGACCCAGTACTTC.

V gene TRBV11-2 combines with J gene TRBJ2-2, with 10 bases fitting TRBD2. The V and J ends lost 3 bases and 6 bases, in that order; junction bases with no gene match: 7. Germline V gene lookup returns CDR1 SGHAT and CDR2 FQNNGV. This CDR3 contains 16 residues. The CDR3 reads CASSFVAGGVAGELFF. The CDR3 DNA reads as TGTGCCAGCAGCTTTGTAGCGGGAGGAGTGGCCGGGGAGCTGTTTTTT.

The rearrangement links TRBV5-1 to TRBJ2-7, with TRBD2 identical over 9 bases. The germline V gene has CDR1 SGHRS and CDR2 YFSETQ. The CDR3 is 13 residues long. With V trimmed by 0 bases and J by 11 bases, 6 bases remained unmatched. The CDR3 sequence: CASSLGSGSNKYF. The CDR3 nucleotides read TGCGCCAGCAGCTTGGGTAGCGGGAGCAACAAGTACTTC.

The J gene is TRBJ1-1, the V gene TRBV10-3; a possible D gene is TRBD1 (6 bases). The CDR3 has 15 residues. V was pared by 7 bases and J by 1 base, with 16 bases between. CDR1 and CDR2 (germline): ENHRY, SYGVKD. Written as DNA, the CDR3 is TGTGCCATCAAGGGTGGGGGCTTACCGAACACTGAAGCTTTCTTT. Amino acid sequence: CAIKGGGLPNTEAFF.

J is TRBJ2-1 and V is TRBV28; D unresolved. The V end lost 6 bases, the J end lost 7 bases, and 7 bases lay between the germline ends. In germline, CDR1 is MDHEN, CDR2 SYDVKM. This CDR3 comprises 11 residues. The CDR3, as DNA: TGTGCCAGCAGCCCACGGAATGAGCAGTTCTTC. This codes for CASSPRNEQFF. The whole variable domain, filled in from reference TRBV28 and TRBJ2-1, reads DVKVTQSSRYLVKRTGEKVFLECVQDMDHENMFWYRQDPGLGLRLIYFSYDVKMKEKGDIPEGYSVSREKKERFSLILESASTNQTSMYLCASSPRNEQFFGPGTRLTVL.

The chain combines TRBV9 with TRBJ2-7; TRBD2 matches 14 bases. The CDR3 totals 17 residues. Unmatched junction bases numbered 10, after V lost 4 bases and J lost 4 bases. Germline CDR1 SGDLS, CDR2 YYNGEE. The CDR3 DNA reads TGTGCCAGCAGCCCCGGGACTAGCGGGAGAAGTTTATACGAGCAGTACTTC. This gives the protein CASSPGTSGRSLYEQYF.

V gene TRBV24-1 combines with J gene TRBJ2-1; D is ambiguous. This CDR3 comprises 13 residues. Germline V gene sequence: CDR1 KGHDR, CDR2 SFDVKD. V was shortened by 1 base and J by 10 bases, with 10 bases between the two germline ends. CDR3 sequence: CATSDFEDGEQFF. CDR3 coding DNA: TGTGCCACCAGTGATTTCGAGGATGGGGAGCAGTTCTTC.

The chain combines TRBV7-9 with TRBJ2-7, with TRBD2 matching over 8 bases. V was clipped by 0 bases and J by 4 bases; unmatched bases: 5. This CDR3 has 15 residues. Germline values: CDR1 SEHNR, CDR2 FQNEAQ (reference sequence). The CDR3 reads CASSLAQAGAYEQYF. CDR3 DNA sequence: TGTGCCAGCAGCTTAGCGCAAGCGGGAGCATACGAGCAGTACTTC.

The chain uses TRBV5-6 and TRBJ2-7; 7 nucleotides align to TRBD1. V dropped 1 base and J dropped 3; count of bases not matched to a gene: 1. The CDR3 totals 13 residues. The germline V gene encodes CDR1 SGHDT and CDR2 YYEEEE. The CDR3 DNA follows: TGTGCCAGCAGCTTGAGGGACAGCTACGAGCAGTACTTC. Amino acid sequence: CASSLRDSYEQYF.

A note on this clone: Within the sample, other DNA sequences also encode this same CDR3. This chain's CDR3 is CASSLQGYEQYF. The CDR3 nucleotides read TGTGCCAGCAGTCTTCAGGGTTACGAGCAGTACTTC. The chain links TRBV28 to TRBJ2-7; perhaps TRBD1 as D (5 bases). V lost 5 bases and J lost 4, with 9 bases in between. The CDR3 consists of 12 residues. Germline V gene data show CDR1 as MDHEN and CDR2 as SYDVKM.

For the CDR3, the DNA is TGTGCCAGCTCGTCACTAGCATCATCAAATGAGCAGTTCTTC. Residues: CASSSLASSNEQFF. V is TRBV6-5 and J is TRBJ2-1; the D gene is possibly TRBD2 (6 bases). This CDR3 is 14 amino acids long. CDR1 is MNHEY and CDR2 is SVGAGI in the germline V gene. Deletions cut 8 bases from V and 7 bases from J, with 18 bases between.

In DNA form, the CDR3 reads TGCAGTGCCCTATCAGGGGGAGTCGGCCACTTT. Its translation: CSALSGGVGHF. The chain employs TRBV20-1 and TRBJ1-6; 7 bases agree with TRBD1. Germline V gene lookup returns CDR1 DFQATT and CDR2 SNEGSKA (reference sequence). This CDR3 has 11 amino acids. Trimming cost V 6 bases and J 18 bases; bases outside gene matches: 11.

This clone was seen more than once but under ten times. V gene TRBV4-3 combines with J gene TRBJ2-1; TRBD2 is a possible D gene (5 bases). This CDR3 has 15 residues. Germline V lookup: CDR1 LGHNA, CDR2 YSLEER. V dropped 0 bases and J dropped 9 bases, with 15 bases sitting between them. CDR3 sequence: CASSQDPRWETEQFF. The CDR3 nucleotides are TGCGCCAGCAGCCAAGATCCCCGCTGGGAGACTGAGCAGTTCTTC.

The J gene is TRBJ2-2, the V gene TRBV4-3; 8 nucleotides match TRBD2. The trim removed 0 bases at V and 4 bases at J, leaving 10 bases unmatched. Germline loops: CDR1 LGHNA, CDR2 YSLEER. This CDR3 is built from 18 residues. CDR3 nucleotide sequence: TGCGCCAGCAGCCAAGATATGTTGCGCGGGAGGTTCACCGGGGAGCTGTTTTTT. Translation: CASSQDMLRGRFTGELFF.